A selection of T cell receptor beta chains follows, all from one sample in a study of PD-1 blockade in classical Hodgkin lymphoma. Sequencing was performed with immunoSEQ multiplex PCR; in TCRdb, only in-frame clones are kept and a portion is missing. The table includes 40,000 to 45,000 clones, just under 80% detected once. Sequencing used peripheral blood mononuclear cells (PBMCs), obtained at baseline. The receptors come from a human donor with classical Hodgkin lymphoma. Both conserved end residues are part of each CDR3.

TRBJ2-7 | TRBV11-2 | CASSSPGLADPYEQYF
TRBJ2-7 | TRBV7-2 | CASSRDVTTYEQYF
TRBJ1-3 | TRBV9 | CASSGWDPSGNTIYF
TRBJ1-4 | TRBV29-1 | CSACSDSSNEKLFF
TRBJ1-6 | TRBV4-1 | CASSQDPGQGASPLHF
TRBJ1-6 | TRBV9 | CASSVVESDSPLHF
TRBJ1-2 | TRBV11-2 | CASSPRDDYGYTF
TRBJ2-3 | TRBV30 | CAWRAGGLRTDTQYF
TRBJ2-2 | TRBV9 | CASSVNAGELFF
TRBJ1-2 | TRBV21-1 | CASSKGQGNYGYTF
TRBJ2-3 | TRBV14 | CASSPGGGDTQYF
TRBJ2-1 | TRBV7-3 | CASSLRTSGGDNEQFF
TRBJ2-5 | TRBV5-1 | CASSLGGQETQYF
TRBJ2-7 | TRBV11-2 | CASSLTAGSVGEQYF
TRBJ2-5 | TRBV2 | CGLEAGASETQYF
TRBJ2-3 | TRBV5-6 | CASSLDFYTDTQYF
TRBJ2-5 | TRBV29-1 | CSVVWQGETQYF
TRBJ1-3 | TRBV4-1 | CASSQDRQGIGGNTIYF
TRBJ2-5 | TRBV10-1 | CASSDQRLAGAQYF
TRBJ2-7 | TRBV18 | CASSPQTGAGEQYF
TRBJ1-2 | TRBV6-1 | CASCLGGAESYGYTF
TRBJ1-6 | TRBV4-2 | CASSQVCVGPAEALHF
TRBJ1-1 | TRBV5-1 | CASSLGGTKAFF
TRBJ2-7 | TRBV12-5 | CASGPRTGGHEQYF
TRBJ1-6 | TRBV6-5 | CASTPNPGGNSPLHF
TRBJ2-2 | TRBV2 | CASKASGLGTGELFF
TRBJ2-5 | TRBV30 | CAWAGTSGRTQYF
TRBJ2-6 | TRBV5-1 | CASSFGQAGANVLTF
TRBJ2-6 | TRBV10-2 | CASSDQGSGANVLTF
TRBJ1-4 | TRBV2 | CASRAGTDNEKLFF
TRBJ2-3 | TRBV4-1 | CASSPTPRQTTQYF